A few counts support the clone carrying this T cell receptor (beta chain). The antigen is not known. One entry per CDR3 protein, called by TCRdb with MiXCR from the 5' RACE reads. The sample lists more than 300,000 distinct CDR3 sequences, less than 9.5% occurring once. With V trimmed by 5 bases and J by 5 bases, 5 bases remained unmatched. CDR3 length: 13 residues. The source of the sample is a study of CD8 T cells in ankylosing spondylitis. The study, taken as a whole, reports: Seemingly characteristic of ankylosing spondylitis blood was a TCR beta motif consisting of about 8 highly homologous variants. Before this, some motif variants had been reported in reactive arthritis synovial fluid and blood.

This sequence joins TRBV12-3 or TRBV12-4 and TRBJ2-5; 7 positions match TRBD1. Sample: blood, either unsorted or a sorted T cell fraction (not recorded which). The receptor comes from a male donor with ankylosing spondylitis. The CDR3 reads CASSRQGWETQYF. CDR3 bases: TGTGCCAGCAGTCGACAGGGTTGGGAGACCCAGTACTTC.